The 16 T cell receptor beta chains reported below all come from one sample, sequenced in a study of blood T cell repertoires in COVID-19 (TCRdb year 2020). The library was prepared using the immunoSEQ multiplex PCR assay. The clones in this table, taken by TCRdb from immuneACCESS, are in-frame only. Not every clone is retained; where verified, under half of the shortfall comes from an unresolved V gene, and the cause of the rest is unknown. The sample table holds 50,000 to 65,000 clones, of which more than 80% were seen once. Of the sample, 15% to 20% is held by the ten largest clones. The source material was peripheral blood. These receptors came from a human donor in a cohort sampled during active COVID-19.

The chain is built from TRBV30 and TRBJ1-3; no clear D gene. CDR3 length: 14 residues. Trimming removed 2 bases at V and 0 bases at J, with 8 bases between. Germline assignment: CDR1 GTSNPN and CDR2 SVGIG (reference sequence). The CDR3 protein is CAWSLERSGNTIYF. CDR3 bases: TGTGCCTGGAGTTTAGAGCGCTCTGGAAACACCATATATTTT.

The rearrangement links TRBV29-1 to TRBJ2-2; maybe TRBD1 (6 bases). V was pared by 6 bases and J by 1 base, with 12 bases between. Germline V lookup: CDR1 SQVTM, CDR2 ANQGSEA. CDR3 length: 14 amino acids. In DNA, the CDR3 is TGCAGCGTCGCTCCGGGACAGAACACCGGGGAGCTGTTTTTT. Protein sequence: CSVAPGQNTGELFF.

The genes are TRBV18 and TRBJ2-7; TRBD1 matches 10 bases. Germline trimming cut 2 bases from V and 4 bases from J; bases unmatched to any gene: 5. CDR3 length: 15 residues. CDR1 and CDR2 (germline): KGHSH, LQKENI. The CDR3 DNA reads as TGTGCCAGCTCACCAGACAGGGGGCTTTTTTACGAGCAGTACTTC. The encoded protein is CASSPDRGLFYEQYF.

CDR3 sequence (DNA): TGTGCCAGCAGCGGGTCGACAGGGATGAACACTGAAGCTTTCTTT. This encodes CASSGSTGMNTEAFF. The chain uses TRBV9 and TRBJ1-1, with 7 nucleotides matching TRBD1. This CDR3 is built from 15 residues. CDR1 is SGDLS and CDR2 is YYNGEE in the germline V gene. V was clipped by 3 bases and J by 0 bases; unmatched bases: 5.

The gene calls are TRBV5-4 and TRBJ1-4, with D perhaps TRBD1 (5 bases). V was trimmed by 4 bases and J by 4 bases, leaving 14 bases between them. This CDR3 has 15 residues. Germline loops: CDR1 SGHNT, CDR2 YYREEE (reference sequence). The CDR3 coding sequence is TGTGCCAGCAGCGAGGACGGGAGGGGTAATGAAAAACTGTTTTTT. Amino acids: CASSEDGRGNEKLFF. Full variable domain (rest looked up from reference TRBV5-4 and TRBJ1-4): ETGVTQSPTHLIKTRGQQVTLRCSSQSGHNTVSWYQQALGQGPQFIFQYYREEENGRGNFPPRFSGLQFPNYSSELNVNALELDDSALYLCASSEDGRGNEKLFFGSGTQLSVL.

The CDR3, as DNA: TGTGCCAGCAGCTCGCAGAATGAGCAGTTCTTC. As protein: CASSSQNEQFF. The V call is TRBV25-1, the J call TRBJ2-1, with D uncertain. The CDR3 runs 11 residues. Trimming stripped 6 bases from V and 7 bases from J, with 7 bases between. Germline assignment: CDR1 MGHDK and CDR2 SYGVNS.

The CDR3 nucleotides read TGTGCCAGCAGCCCAGACCAGACAGCAACTAATGAAAAACTGTTTTTT. As protein: CASSPDQTATNEKLFF. The chain carries TRBV9 and TRBJ1-4; D possibly corresponds to TRBD1 (5 bases). The CDR3 loop spans 16 amino acids. The ends were cut back, 4 bases at V and 0 bases at J, with 13 bases in the middle. The germline gives CDR1 SGDLS, CDR2 YYNGEE.

In this sample, this clone turned up once. The genes are TRBV7-3 and TRBJ2-5; TRBD1 aligns across 7 bases. V shed 5 bases and J 5 bases; nucleotides not matched to a gene: 8. The CDR3 has 14 residues. Germline assignment: CDR1 SGHTA and CDR2 FQGTGA. The CDR3 region is CASSPRQGSETQYF. CDR3 bases: TGTGCCAGCAGCCCTAGACAGGGAAGCGAGACCCAGTACTTC.

This chain links TRBV11-1 with TRBJ2-1; tentative D call: TRBD2 (6 bases). The CDR3 spans 14 residues. V was pared by 3 bases and J by 2 bases, with 8 bases between. Germline V gives CDR1 SGHAT, CDR2 FQDESV (reference sequence). Here the CDR3 DNA reads TGTGCCAGCAGCTTTGGCGGGACCTACAATGAGCAGTTCTTC. The encoded protein is CASSFGGTYNEQFF.

The chain has TRBV12-3 or TRBV12-4 and TRBJ2-7; 7 bases map to TRBD2. V was pared by 6 bases and J by 6 bases, with 8 bases of the junction left unmatched. The CDR3 spans 13 residues. DNA of the CDR3: TGTGCCAGCAGCGAAGGGAGGGTAGGCGAGCAGTACTTC. Translated: CASSEGRVGEQYF.

The chain combines TRBV3-1 (or the pseudogene TRBV3-2) with TRBJ2-2, with a possible D match to TRBD2 (6 bases). Between the trimmed V and J ends, which lost 4 bases and 5 bases, there was a span of 11 bases. The CDR3 contains 14 residues. Germline CDR1 reads LGHDT; CDR2 reads YNNKEL (reference sequence). The DNA of the CDR3 is TGTGCCAGCAGCCTGAGGGACTTGACCGGGGAGCTGTTTTTT. Translating gives CASSLRDLTGELFF.

The CDR3 protein is CASSVLWGFYEQYF. Written as DNA, the CDR3 is TGTGCCAGCAGTGTTCTTTGGGGCTTCTACGAGCAGTACTTC. The rearrangement joins TRBV7-2 to TRBJ2-7, with D perhaps matching TRBD1 (5 bases). The CDR3 contains 14 residues. V gave up 6 bases and J gave up 3 bases, with 15 bases separating them. Germline assignment: CDR1 SGHTA and CDR2 FQGNSA. The variable domain in full, with the rest retrieved from reference TRBV7-2 and TRBJ2-7, is GAGVSQSPSNKVTEKGKDVELRCDPISGHTALYWYRQSLGQGLEFLIYFQGNSAPDKSGLPSDRFSAERTGGSVSTLTIQRTQQEDSAVYLCASSVLWGFYEQYFGPGTRLTVT.

This chain links TRBV5-4 with TRBJ2-7; 7 bases map to TRBD1. Per germline, CDR1 SGHNT and CDR2 YYREEE (reference sequence). V lost 4 bases and J lost 3; bases outside the gene matches: 7. This CDR3 is built from 14 residues. CDR3: CASSLDRESYEQYF. The CDR3 bases are TGTGCCAGCAGCCTCGACAGGGAGAGCTACGAGCAGTACTTC.

The chain recombines TRBV4-2 with TRBJ2-3; 8 bases are shared with TRBD2. This CDR3 is built from 15 residues. J lost 4 bases, V lost 0 bases, and 3 bases had no gene match. Germline CDR1 and CDR2: LGHNA and YNFKEQ. The CDR3 here is CASSQEISGADTQYF. In DNA form, the CDR3 reads TGTGCCAGCAGCCAAGAGATTAGCGGGGCAGATACGCAGTATTTT.

The rearrangement joins TRBV19 to TRBJ2-1, with 9 nucleotides matching TRBD2. V gave up 0 bases and J gave up 8 bases; unmatched junction bases: 8. This CDR3 contains 16 residues. Looked up from germline, CDR1 is LNHDA and CDR2 is SQIVND (reference sequence). The CDR3 region has the DNA TGTGCCAGTAGTATAGATCTAGGGACTAGCAACGATGAGCAGTTCTTC. Residues: CASSIDLGTSNDEQFF.

This chain links TRBV25-1 with TRBJ1-1, with 7 positions matching TRBD1. Germline CDR1 is MGHDK and CDR2 is SYGVNS. This CDR3 has 15 amino acids. J was trimmed by 0 bases and V by 2 bases; bases with no gene match: 3. The CDR3: CASSEPGTVNTEAFF. In DNA form, the CDR3 reads TGTGCCAGCAGTGAACCCGGGACAGTGAACACTGAAGCTTTCTTT.